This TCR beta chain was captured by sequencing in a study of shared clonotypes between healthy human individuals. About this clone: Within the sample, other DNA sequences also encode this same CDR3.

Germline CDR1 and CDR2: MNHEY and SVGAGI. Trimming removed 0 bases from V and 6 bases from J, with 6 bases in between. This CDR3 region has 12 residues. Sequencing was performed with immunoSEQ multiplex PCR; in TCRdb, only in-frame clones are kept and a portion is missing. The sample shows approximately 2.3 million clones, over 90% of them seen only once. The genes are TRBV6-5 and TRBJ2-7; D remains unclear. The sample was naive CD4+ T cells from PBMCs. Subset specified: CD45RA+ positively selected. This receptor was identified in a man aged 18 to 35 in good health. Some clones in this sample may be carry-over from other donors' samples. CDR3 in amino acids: CASSYSTGEQYF. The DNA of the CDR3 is TGTGCCAGCAGTTACTCGACCGGCGAGCAGTACTTC.